This TCR beta chain was captured in a study of shared clonotypes between healthy human individuals. Study context: Aged 18 to 49, the donors were a couple of women and a few men.

Germline-derived CDR1 and CDR2 are MDHEN and SYDVKM. The ends were cut back, 7 bases at V and 4 bases at J, with 13 bases in the middle. This CDR3 spans 14 amino acids. The protocol was immunoSEQ multiplex PCR, while the TCRdb copy is restricted to in-frame clones and leaves out a portion. The table lists around 620,000 clones, about 95% of them singletons. Terminally differentiated effector memory CD45RA+ cells were left out of the naive CD8 fraction, which was CD45RO-negative and positively selected for CCR7. V and J are TRBV28 and TRBJ1-4; D not certain. Sequencing was done on a sample of naive CD8+ T cells sorted from blood. The TCR comes from a woman in her twenties or thirties in good health. The CDR3 bases are TGTGCCAGCACCCTGGGTTGGGGTAATGAAAAACTGTTTTTT. As protein: CASTLGWGNEKLFF. Full variable domain (missing parts from reference TRBV28 and TRBJ1-4): DVKVTQSSRYLVKRTGEKVFLECVQDMDHENMFWYRQDPGLGLRLIYFSYDVKMKEKGDIPEGYSVSREKKERFSLILESASTNQTSMYLCASTLGWGNEKLFFGSGTQLSVL.